This T cell receptor beta chain was found in a study of CD8+ T cells in alopecia areata. Study-wide context: Among treated patients, oral tofacitinib was administered at 5 to 10 mg twice daily. General study findings and limits: Clonality was higher in lesional than normal scalp, especially in alopecia totalis/universalis. Scalp repertoires also include resident alphabeta T cells from normal skin. Whereas mice showed it more clearly, TCR sharing across patients was murkier, possibly because of HLA.

Extraction and reverse transcription of RNA yielded cDNA as the sequencing template. The data were produced by immunoSEQ multiplex PCR, yet TCRdb's version contains in-frame clones alone and is incomplete. In the table there are more than 110,000 clones, roughly 50% of which are singletons. Note on this clone: Its antigen is unknown.

The CDR3 consists of 13 residues. Germline CDR1 and CDR2: MGHRA and YSYEKL. Trimming took off 4 bases at V and 13 bases at J, with 17 bases between the two ends. The receptor's source is a human donor with alopecia areata. The input for sequencing was CD4+ T cells sorted from blood, taken at week 0. The chain recombines TRBV4-1 with TRBJ2-1; no clear D. CDR3 DNA: TGCGCCAGCAGCCCTTCATACAGAGAATTCCAGTTCTTC. This sequence encodes CASSPSYREFQFF.